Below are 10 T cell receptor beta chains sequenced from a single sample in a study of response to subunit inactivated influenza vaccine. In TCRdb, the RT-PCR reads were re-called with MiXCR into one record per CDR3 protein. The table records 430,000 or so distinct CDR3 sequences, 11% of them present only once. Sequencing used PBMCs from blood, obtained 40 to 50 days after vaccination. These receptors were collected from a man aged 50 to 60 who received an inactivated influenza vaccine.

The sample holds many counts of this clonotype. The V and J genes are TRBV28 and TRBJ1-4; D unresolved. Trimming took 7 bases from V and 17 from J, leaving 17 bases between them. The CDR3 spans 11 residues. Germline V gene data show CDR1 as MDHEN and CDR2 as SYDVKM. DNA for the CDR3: TGTGCCAGCACTCAACTGGGTTCTAAATTTTTT. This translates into CASTQLGSKFF.

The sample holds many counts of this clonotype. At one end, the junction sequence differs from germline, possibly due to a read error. The CDR3: CSGLFHGTARQSF. In DNA, the CDR3 is TGCAGCGGCCTGTTCCATGGGACAGCCCGACAGAGCTTC. This chain joins TRBV29-1 and TRBJ2-5; 7 bases line up with TRBD1. Germline V gene data show CDR1 as SQVTM and CDR2 as ANQGSEA. This CDR3 is built from 13 residues.

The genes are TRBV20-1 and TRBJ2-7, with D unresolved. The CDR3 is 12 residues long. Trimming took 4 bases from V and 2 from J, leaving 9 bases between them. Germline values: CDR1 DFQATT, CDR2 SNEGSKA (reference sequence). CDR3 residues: CSATQLAYEQYF. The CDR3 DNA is TGCAGTGCTACACAGCTGGCCTACGAGCAGTACTTC.

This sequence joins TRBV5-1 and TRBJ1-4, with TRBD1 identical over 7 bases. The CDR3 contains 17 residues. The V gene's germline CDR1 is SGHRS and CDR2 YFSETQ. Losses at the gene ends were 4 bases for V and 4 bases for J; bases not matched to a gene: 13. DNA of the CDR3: TGCGCCAGCAGCACCGGGACAGTTCGACACCTTAATGAAAAACTGTTTTTT. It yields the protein CASSTGTVRHLNEKLFF.

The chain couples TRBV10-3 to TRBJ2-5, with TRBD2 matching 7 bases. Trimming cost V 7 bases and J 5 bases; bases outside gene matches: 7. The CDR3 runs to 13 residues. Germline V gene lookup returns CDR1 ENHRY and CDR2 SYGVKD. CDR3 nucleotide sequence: TGTGCCATCAATCTCAGGGAGGGGGAGACCCAGTACTTC. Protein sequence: CAINLREGETQYF.

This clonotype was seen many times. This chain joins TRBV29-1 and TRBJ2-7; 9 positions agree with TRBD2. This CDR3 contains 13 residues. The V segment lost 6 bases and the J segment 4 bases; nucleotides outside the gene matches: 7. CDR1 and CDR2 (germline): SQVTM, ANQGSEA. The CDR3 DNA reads TGCAGCGTCGGACTGACTAGCGGTTACGAGCAGTACTTC. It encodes CSVGLTSGYEQYF.

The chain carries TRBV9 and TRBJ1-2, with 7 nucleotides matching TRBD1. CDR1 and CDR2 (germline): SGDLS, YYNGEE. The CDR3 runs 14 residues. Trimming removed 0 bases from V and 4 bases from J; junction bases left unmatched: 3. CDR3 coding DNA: TGTGCCAGCAGCGTAGGGAGGGGGCTCTATGGCTACACCTTC. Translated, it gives CASSVGRGLYGYTF.

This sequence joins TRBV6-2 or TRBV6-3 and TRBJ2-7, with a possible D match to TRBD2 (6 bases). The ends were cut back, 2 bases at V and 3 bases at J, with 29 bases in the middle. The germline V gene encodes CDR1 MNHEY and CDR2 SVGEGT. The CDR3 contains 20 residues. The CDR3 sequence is CASSYPLINPWEVTFYEQYF. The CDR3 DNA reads TGTGCCAGCAGTTACCCTCTGATAAACCCGTGGGAGGTAACTTTCTACGAGCAGTACTTC.

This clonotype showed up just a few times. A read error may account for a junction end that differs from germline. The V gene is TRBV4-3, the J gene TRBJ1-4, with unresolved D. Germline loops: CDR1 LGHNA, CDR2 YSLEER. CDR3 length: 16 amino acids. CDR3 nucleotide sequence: TGCGCCAGCAGCCAAGAGGGTCGGGTTTTTGGTGAAAAACGGTTTTTT. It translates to CASSQEGRVFGEKRFF.

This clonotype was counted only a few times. The CDR3 coding sequence is TGTGCCACCAGCAGAGCTATCTCGACTAGCGGGGGGCAAGAGACCCAGTACTTC. Translation gives CATSRAISTSGGQETQYF. The chain combines TRBV15 with TRBJ2-5; the match to TRBD2 covers 13 bases. CDR3 length equals 18 residues. Per the germline V gene, CDR1 is LNHNV and CDR2 is YYDKDF (reference sequence). With 1 base clipped from V and 2 bases from J, the junction kept 7 bases outside the gene matches.